This T cell receptor beta chain stems from a study of human T cells and chemical hapten exposure. Study at large: Upper inner arm skin measuring about 2 cm by about 2 cm received 2% DPC for sensitization.

Original handling: Per-sample TCR counts ranged from 23,224 to 690,600, median around 96,000. In TCRdb, the RACE reads were re-called with MiXCR into one record per CDR3 protein. It is TCRdb's table, rather than the study itself, that gives the V and J calls and clone size. The sample yields about 120,000 distinct CDR3 sequences, roughly 14% seen once. Germline CDR1 SGHTA, CDR2 FQGTGA. This CDR3 has 14 amino acids. V lost 2 bases and J lost 7, with 9 bases in between. Only a few counts were recorded for this clonotype. Noted time point: pre-sensitization, week 0. Described treatment: therapeutic diphenylcyclopropenone sensitization with weekly scalp DPC.

The source of this sequence is a woman younger than 35 with alopecia areata. Some clones in this sample may be carry-over from other donors' samples. The sample was whole blood, taken in connection with sensitization to the hapten diphenylcyclopropenone (DPC). The chain employs TRBV7-3 and TRBJ2-6; D gene uncertain. CDR3 sequence: CASSLGSAANVLTF. The CDR3 DNA is TGTGCCAGCAGCTTAGGGTCAGCCGCCAACGTCCTGACTTTC.